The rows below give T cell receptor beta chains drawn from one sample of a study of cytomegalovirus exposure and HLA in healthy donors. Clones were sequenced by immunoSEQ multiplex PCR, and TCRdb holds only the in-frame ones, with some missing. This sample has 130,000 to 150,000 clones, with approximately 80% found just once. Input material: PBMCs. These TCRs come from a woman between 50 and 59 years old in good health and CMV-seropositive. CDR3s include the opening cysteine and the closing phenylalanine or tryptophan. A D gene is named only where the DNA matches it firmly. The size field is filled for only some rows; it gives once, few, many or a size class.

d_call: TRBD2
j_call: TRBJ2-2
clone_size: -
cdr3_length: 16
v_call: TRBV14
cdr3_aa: CASSPLFGGRTGELFF
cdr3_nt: TGTGCCAGCAGCCCTCTGTTCGGGGGGAGAACCGGGGAGCTGTTTTTT

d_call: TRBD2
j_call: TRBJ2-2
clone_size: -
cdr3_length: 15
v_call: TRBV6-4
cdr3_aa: CASSVGTTNTGELFF
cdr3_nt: TGTGCCAGCAGTGTAGGGACTACTAACACCGGGGAGCTGTTTTTT

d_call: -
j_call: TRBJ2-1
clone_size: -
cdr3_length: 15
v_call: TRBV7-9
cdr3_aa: CASSLQGTGYNEQFF
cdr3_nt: TGTGCCAGCAGCCTACAGGGGACTGGATACAATGAGCAGTTCTTC

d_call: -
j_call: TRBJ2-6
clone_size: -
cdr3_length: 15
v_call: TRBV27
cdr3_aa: CASRSPSSGANVLTF
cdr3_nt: TGTGCCAGCAGGTCCCCCAGCTCTGGGGCCAACGTCCTGACTTTC

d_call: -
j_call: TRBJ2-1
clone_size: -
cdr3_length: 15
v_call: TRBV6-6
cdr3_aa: CASSYAGLSYNEQFF
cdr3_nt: TGTGCCAGCAGTTATGCGGGGCTAAGCTACAATGAGCAGTTCTTC

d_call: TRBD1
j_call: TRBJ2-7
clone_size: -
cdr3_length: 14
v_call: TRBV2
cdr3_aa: CASSARTGTYEQYF
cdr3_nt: TGTGCCAGCAGTGCTCGGACAGGAACCTACGAGCAGTACTTC

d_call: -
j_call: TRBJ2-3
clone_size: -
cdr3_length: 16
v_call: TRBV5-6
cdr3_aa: CAASQMDKLGTDTQYF
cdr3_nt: TGTGCCGCCTCCCAGATGGACAAGTTAGGCACAGATACGCAGTATTTT

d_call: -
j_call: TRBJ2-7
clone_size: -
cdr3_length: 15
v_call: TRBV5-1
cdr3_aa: CASSFRTETTYEQYF
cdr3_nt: TGCGCCAGCAGCTTCCGGACAGAAACTACCTACGAGCAGTACTTC

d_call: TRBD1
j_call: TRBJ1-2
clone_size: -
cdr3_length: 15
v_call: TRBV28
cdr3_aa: CASSSPGTGWSGYTF
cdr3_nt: TGTGCCAGCAGTTCCCCCGGGACAGGGTGGAGTGGCTACACCTTC

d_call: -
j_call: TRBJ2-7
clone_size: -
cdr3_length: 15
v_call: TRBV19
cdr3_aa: CASTIRGATSYEQYF
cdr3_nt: TGTGCCAGTACCATCCGGGGGGCCACTTCCTACGAGCAGTACTTC

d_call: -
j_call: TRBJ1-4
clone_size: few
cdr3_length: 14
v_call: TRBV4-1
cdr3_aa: CASSQGRSVEKLFF
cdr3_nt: TGCGCCAGCAGCCAAGGGAGGAGCGTGGAAAAACTGTTTTTT

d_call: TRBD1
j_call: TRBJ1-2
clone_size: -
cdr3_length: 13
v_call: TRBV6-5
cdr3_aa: CATSYGQGVGYTF
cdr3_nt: TGTGCCACAAGCTATGGACAGGGGGTTGGCTACACCTTC

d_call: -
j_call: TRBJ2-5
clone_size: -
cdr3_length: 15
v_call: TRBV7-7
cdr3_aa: CASSFQRGRQETQYF
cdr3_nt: TGTGCTAGCAGCTTCCAGAGGGGGAGACAAGAGACCCAGTACTTC

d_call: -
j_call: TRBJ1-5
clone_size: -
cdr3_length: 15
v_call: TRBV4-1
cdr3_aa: CASSPWQDSNQPQHF
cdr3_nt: TGCGCCAGCAGCCCCTGGCAGGATAGCAATCAGCCCCAGCATTTT

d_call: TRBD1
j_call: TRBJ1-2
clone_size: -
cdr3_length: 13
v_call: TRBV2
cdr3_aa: CASSDTGGNGYTF
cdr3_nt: TGTGCCAGCAGTGATACAGGGGGCAATGGCTACACCTTC

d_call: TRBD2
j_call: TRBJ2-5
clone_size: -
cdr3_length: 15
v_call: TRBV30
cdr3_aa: CAWSSTSGGRETQYF
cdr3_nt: TGTGCCTGGAGTTCCACTAGCGGGGGGCGAGAGACCCAGTACTTC

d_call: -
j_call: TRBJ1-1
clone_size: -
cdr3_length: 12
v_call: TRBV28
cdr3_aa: CASSVQDRKAFF
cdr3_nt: TGTGCCAGCAGTGTTCAGGACAGAAAAGCTTTCTTT

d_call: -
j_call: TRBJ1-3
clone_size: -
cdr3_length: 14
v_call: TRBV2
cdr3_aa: CASSRQTLGNTIYF
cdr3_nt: TGTGCCAGCAGCAGGCAGACCCTTGGAAACACCATATATTTT

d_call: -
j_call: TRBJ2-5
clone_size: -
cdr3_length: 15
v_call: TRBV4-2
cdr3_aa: CASSQEATPKETQYF
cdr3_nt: TGTGCCAGCAGCCAAGAGGCGACACCGAAAGAGACCCAGTACTTC

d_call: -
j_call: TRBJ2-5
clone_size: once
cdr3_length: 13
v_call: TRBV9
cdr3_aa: CASSPRMQETQYF
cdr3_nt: TGTGCCAGCAGCCCCAGAATGCAGGAGACCCAGTACTTC

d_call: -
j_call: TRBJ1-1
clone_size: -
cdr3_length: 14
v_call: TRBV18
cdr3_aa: CASSVSYFGTEAFF
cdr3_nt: TGTGCCAGCTCAGTATCCTACTTCGGCACTGAAGCTTTCTTT

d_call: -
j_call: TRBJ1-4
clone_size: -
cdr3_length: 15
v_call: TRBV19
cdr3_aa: CASSMGSTTNEKLFF
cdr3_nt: TGTGCCAGTAGTATGGGCTCAACAACTAATGAAAAACTGTTTTTT

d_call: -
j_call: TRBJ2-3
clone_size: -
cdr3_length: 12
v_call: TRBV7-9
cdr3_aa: CASSSTEDTQYF
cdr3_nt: TGTGCCAGCAGCTCAACAGAAGATACGCAGTATTTT

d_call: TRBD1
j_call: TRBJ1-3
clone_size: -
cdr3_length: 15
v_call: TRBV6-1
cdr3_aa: CASSVQGTAGNTIYF
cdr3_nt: TGTGCCAGCAGTGTACAGGGGACGGCTGGAAACACCATATATTTT

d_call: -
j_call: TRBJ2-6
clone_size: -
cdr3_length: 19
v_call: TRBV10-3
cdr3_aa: CAISEMDRPISSGANVLTF
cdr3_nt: TGTGCCATCAGTGAGATGGACAGACCCATCAGCTCTGGGGCCAACGTCCTGACTTTC

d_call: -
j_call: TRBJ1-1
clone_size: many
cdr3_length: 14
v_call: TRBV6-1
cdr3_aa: CASSEAVTGRGTFF
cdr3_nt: TGTGCCAGCAGTGAAGCAGTAACAGGGCGAGGGACTTTCTTT

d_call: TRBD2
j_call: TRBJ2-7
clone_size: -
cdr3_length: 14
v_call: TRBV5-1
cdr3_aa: CASSLEAGIYEQYF
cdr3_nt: TGCGCCAGCAGCTTGGAAGCGGGGATTTACGAGCAGTACTTC